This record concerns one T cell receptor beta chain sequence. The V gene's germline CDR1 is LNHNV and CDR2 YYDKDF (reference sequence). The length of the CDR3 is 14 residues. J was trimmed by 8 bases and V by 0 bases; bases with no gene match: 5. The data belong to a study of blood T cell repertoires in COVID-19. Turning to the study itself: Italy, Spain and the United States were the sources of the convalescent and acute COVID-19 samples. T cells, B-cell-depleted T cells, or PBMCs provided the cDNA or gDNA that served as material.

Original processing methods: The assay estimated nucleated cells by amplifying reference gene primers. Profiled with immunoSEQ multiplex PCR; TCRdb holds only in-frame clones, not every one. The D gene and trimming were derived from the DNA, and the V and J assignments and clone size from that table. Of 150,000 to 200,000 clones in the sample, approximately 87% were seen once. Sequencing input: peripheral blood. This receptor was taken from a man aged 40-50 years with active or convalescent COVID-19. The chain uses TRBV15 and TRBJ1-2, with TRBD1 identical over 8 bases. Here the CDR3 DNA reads TGTGCCACCAGCAGAGAGCAGGGGGCAAGAGGCTACACCTTC. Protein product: CATSREQGARGYTF.